A selection of T cell receptor beta chains follows, all from one sample in a study of beta chain features in type 1 diabetes. Using immunoSEQ multiplex PCR, the repertoire was profiled, and TCRdb retains in-frame clones only, with some absent. The data contain 200,000 to 300,000 clones, approximately 10% of them singletons. The sequencing input was naive CD4+ T cells from blood. The origin of the receptors is a man in his thirties or forties with type 1 diabetes. CDR3s include the opening cysteine and the closing phenylalanine or tryptophan. The D gene is left open where the match is weak. The size entry is marked missing in some rows and otherwise reads once, few, many or a size class.

abundance	d_gene	v_gene	len	j_gene	CDR3aa	CDR3nt
few	TRBD2	TRBV7-9	15	TRBJ2-3	CASSLDGRLTDTQYF	TGTGCCAGCAGCTTAGACGGGAGGCTCACAGATACGCAGTATTTT
few	TRBD2	TRBV30	16	TRBJ2-7	CAWRGNGRGAYYEQYF	TGTGCCTGGAGGGGGAACGGGAGGGGCGCTTACTACGAGCAGTACTTC
few	NA	TRBV6-6	12	TRBJ2-7	CASSLMGGEQYF	TGTGCCAGCAGTTTAATGGGAGGCGAGCAGTACTTC
few	TRBD2	TRBV5-1	16	TRBJ2-1	CASSLGLAGGKGEQFF	TGCGCCAGCAGCTTGGGACTAGCGGGGGGGAAGGGTGAGCAGTTCTTC
NA	NA	TRBV4-2	13	TRBJ1-5	CASSQAGEQPQHF	TGTGCCAGCAGCCAAGCAGGTGAGCAGCCCCAGCATTTT
few	TRBD2	TRBV5-4	16	TRBJ2-2	CASSGSSGANTGELFF	TGTGCCAGCAGCGGGTCTAGCGGGGCGAACACCGGGGAGCTGTTTTTT
few	TRBD1	TRBV12-5	20	TRBJ2-6	CASGLVSRDRGASGANVLTF	TGTGCTAGTGGTTTGGTAAGCCGGGACAGGGGAGCCTCTGGGGCCAACGTCCTGACTTTC
few	NA	TRBV30	13	TRBJ1-1	CAWTRDMNTEAFF	TGTGCCTGGACACGAGACATGAACACTGAAGCTTTCTTT
few	TRBD1	TRBV7-6	13	TRBJ2-5	CASSSGQQETQYF	TGTGCCAGCAGCTCGGGACAGCAAGAGACCCAGTACTTC
NA	TRBD2	TRBV15	17	TRBJ2-5	CATQGGTSGGMGETQYF	TGTGCCACCCAGGGGGGGACTAGCGGGGGCATGGGAGAGACCCAGTACTTC
few	TRBD1	TRBV4-2	15	TRBJ2-7	CASSLGRGLSYEQYF	TGTGCCAGCAGCCTGGGCAGGGGGCTGTCCTACGAGCAGTACTTC
NA	TRBD2	TRBV7-2	15	TRBJ2-1	CASSPGTSGFNEQFF	TGTGCCAGCAGCCCAGGGACTAGCGGCTTCAATGAGCAGTTCTTC
few	NA	TRBV14	18	TRBJ2-6	CASSQVTGLSSGANVLTF	TGTGCCAGCAGCCAAGTCACAGGGCTGAGCTCTGGGGCCAACGTCCTGACTTTC
few	TRBD2	TRBV18	15	TRBJ2-1	CASSLLAASYNEQFF	TGTGCCAGCTCCTTACTAGCGGCCTCCTACAATGAGCAGTTCTTC
NA	NA	TRBV6-1	15	TRBJ2-7	CASSPPAGNPREQYF	TGTGCCAGCAGTCCTCCGGCGGGGAACCCTAGGGAGCAGTACTTC
few	TRBD2	TRBV5-4	16	TRBJ2-5	CASSFSGASVQETQYF	TGTGCCAGCAGCTTTAGCGGGGCATCGGTCCAAGAGACCCAGTACTTC
NA	NA	TRBV5-1	15	TRBJ2-5	CASSAPYSGQETQYF	TGCGCCAGCAGCGCCCCTTATTCGGGGCAAGAGACCCAGTACTTC
NA	NA	TRBV7-9	12	TRBJ2-7	CASSASSYEQYF	TGTGCCAGCAGCGCGAGCTCCTACGAGCAGTACTTC
NA	TRBD1	TRBV6-5	16	TRBJ1-2	CASSYSIAQGTLGYTF	TGTGCCAGCAGTTACTCGATAGCACAGGGGACGTTGGGCTACACCTTC
few	NA	TRBV30	16	TRBJ1-5	CAWMGAGGRVDQPQHF	TGTGCCTGGATGGGGGCTGGGGGAAGGGTGGATCAGCCCCAGCATTTT
few	NA	TRBV7-2	16	TRBJ2-3	CASSFTGGVYTDTQYF	TGTGCCAGCAGCTTTACCGGCGGGGTTTACACAGATACGCAGTATTTT
NA	NA	TRBV29-1	16	TRBJ1-2	CSVAGATETESYGYTF	TGCAGCGTGGCAGGGGCCACCGAGACGGAGTCCTATGGCTACACCTTC
few	TRBD1	TRBV2	15	TRBJ1-6	CASSGGQGAGSPLHF	TGTGCCAGCAGCGGGGGACAGGGGGCTGGATCACCCCTCCACTTT
NA	TRBD1	TRBV18	14	TRBJ2-1	CASSTNDRGNEQFF	TGTGCCAGCTCAACCAACGACAGGGGGAATGAGCAGTTCTTC
NA	NA	TRBV7-3	13	TRBJ2-7	CASSFNRVSEQYF	TGTGCCAGCAGCTTTAACAGGGTTTCCGAGCAGTACTTC
few	TRBD1	TRBV5-4	14	TRBJ2-5	CASSVDRAGETQYF	TGTGCCAGCAGCGTAGACAGGGCCGGGGAGACCCAGTACTTC